The rows below give T cell receptor beta chains drawn from one sample of a study of CD8+ T cells in alopecia areata. The repertoire was sequenced with immunoSEQ multiplex PCR; TCRdb's copy has only in-frame clones and lacks some. The sample consists of 150,000 to 200,000 clones, 50% to 70% of them appearing once. The specimen comprised CD4+ T cells sorted from blood, sampled around week 47, from a patient treated with tofacitinib. The receptors derive from a human donor with alopecia areata. CDR3s include the opening cysteine and the closing phenylalanine or tryptophan. D genes are given only for firm matches. Size values are once, few and many counts, or a class for expanded clones, and some rows have none.

-	TRBD1	TRBV29-1	TRBJ1-2	TGCAGCGTTGGACCCCGACAGGGACACTATGGCTACACCTTC	CSVGPRQGHYGYTF
few	-	TRBV13	TRBJ2-7	TGTGCCAGCAGCTTCAGGGCGGGTTACGAGCAGTACTTC	CASSFRAGYEQYF
-	-	TRBV29-1	TRBJ2-1	TGCAGCGTTCCCCCCGGGGCCCTACAATGGGAGCAGTTCTTC	CSVPPGALQWEQFF
-	-	TRBV30	TRBJ1-1	TGTGCCTGGGGGAAGGGTGGTGCGAACACTGAAGCTTTCTTT	CAWGKGGANTEAFF
-	-	TRBV7-6	TRBJ2-5	TGTGCCAGCAGCTTAATGGCGGGGCAAGAGACCCAGTACTTC	CASSLMAGQETQYF
-	-	TRBV29-1	TRBJ1-1	TGCAGCGTTGAGGAGAACACTGAAGCTTTCTTT	CSVEENTEAFF
-	-	TRBV5-1	TRBJ2-7	TGCGCCAGCAGCGCGGGGACCTACTACGAGCAGTACTTC	CASSAGTYYEQYF
-	-	TRBV7-2	TRBJ2-7	TGTGCCAGCAGCTTAGATGGCGAGCAGTACTTC	CASSLDGEQYF
once	-	TRBV29-1	TRBJ1-1	TGCAGCGTTACCCCTGAAGCTTTCTTT	CSVTPEAFF
-	TRBD1	TRBV15	TRBJ1-1	TGTGCCACCAGCAACGGTGAACAGGGACAGAATTGCTTCTTT	CATSNGEQGQNCFF
-	TRBD2	TRBV2	TRBJ2-1	TGTGCCACGTTAGGACTAGCGGGGTACAATGAGCAGTTCTTC	CATLGLAGYNEQFF
-	-	TRBV27	TRBJ1-5	TGTGCCAGCAGACCAATCACTCCTAGCAATCAGCCCCAGCATTTT	CASRPITPSNQPQHF
-	-	TRBV10-3	TRBJ1-1	TGTGCCATCTTGGTGGATCCGAACACTGAAGCTTTCTTT	CAILVDPNTEAFF
few	-	TRBV30	TRBJ2-7	TGTGCCTGCCGAGCTTACGAGCAGTACTTC	CACRAYEQYF
-	TRBD1	TRBV9	TRBJ2-2	TGTGCCAGCAGCGTAGTGACAGGGGGAACCGGGGAGCTGTTTTTT	CASSVVTGGTGELFF
-	-	TRBV19	TRBJ2-1	TGTGCCAGTAGTATCTACAATGAGCAGTTCTTC	CASSIYNEQFF
few	-	TRBV20-1	TRBJ2-3	TGCAGTGCTGCGACGGCGGATACGCAGTATTTT	CSAATADTQYF
-	-	TRBV27	TRBJ1-4	TGTGCCAGCAGTAGGGCGGAGAGGGGTGAAAAACTGTTTTTT	CASSRAERGEKLFF
-	TRBD2	TRBV7-6	TRBJ2-3	TGTGCCAGCAGCTCCGGGCGGGGGGGCCAAACAGATACGCAGTATTTT	CASSSGRGGQTDTQYF
-	-	TRBV30	TRBJ2-4	TGTGCCTGGAGTGTGGAACGTAAGGAAAACATTCAGTACTTC	CAWSVERKENIQYF
-	TRBD1	TRBV4-3	TRBJ2-2	TGCGCCAGCAGCCAAGCCCCCATCGGACAGGGGGCCACGAACACCGGGGAGCTGTTTTTT	CASSQAPIGQGATNTGELFF
few	-	TRBV9	TRBJ1-6	TGTGCCAGCAGCGTAGTGCCGGACAATTCACCCCTCCACTTT	CASSVVPDNSPLHF
-	-	TRBV6-5	TRBJ1-1	TGTGCCAGCAGTTCTACACGGAGTGAAGCTTTCTTT	CASSSTRSEAFF
-	-	TRBV9	TRBJ2-2	TGTGCCAGCAGCCCAGCGGGCAACGGGGAGCTGTTTTTT	CASSPAGNGELFF
few	TRBD1	TRBV6-1	TRBJ2-1	TGTGCCAGCAGTGCGCGGGACAGGGGGCGCAATGAGCAGTTCTTC	CASSARDRGRNEQFF
-	TRBD1	TRBV5-1	TRBJ2-2	TGCGCCAGCAGCCAAGGGGGCGCGGAAACCGGGGAGCTGTTTTTT	CASSQGGAETGELFF
-	-	TRBV6-5	TRBJ2-1	TGTGCCAGCAGTTACTCTGACCTCCGGGGGTTCTTC	CASSYSDLRGFF
-	-	TRBV11-2	TRBJ1-1	TGTGCCAGCAGCTTTTCAGGGAGCACTGAAGCTTTCTTT	CASSFSGSTEAFF
-	TRBD1	TRBV5-1	TRBJ2-7	TGCGCCAGCAGCTTGTCTGGACAGGGTTCCTACGAGCAGTACTTC	CASSLSGQGSYEQYF
-	-	TRBV5-1	TRBJ1-2	TGCGCCAGCAGCTTGGAATCGGCGGCTGGCTACACCTTC	CASSLESAAGYTF
few	-	TRBV29-1	TRBJ2-6	TGCAGCGTTGACGGTGGTGGGGCCAACGTCCTGACTTTC	CSVDGGGANVLTF
-	TRBD2	TRBV29-1	TRBJ2-5	TGCAGCGTTGGCAGAGCGGGGGCAGAGACCCAGTACTTC	CSVGRAGAETQYF
-	-	TRBV29-1	TRBJ1-1	TGCAGCGTATTTGGGGGGTCTGAAGCTTTCTTT	CSVFGGSEAFF
few	-	TRBV19	TRBJ1-4	TGTGCCAGTAGGTTGGGGGAAAAACTGTTTTTT	CASRLGEKLFF
-	TRBD1	TRBV30	TRBJ1-1	TGTGCCTGGAGTGCACCGGGACAGTCGAACACTGAAGCTTTCTTT	CAWSAPGQSNTEAFF
-	-	TRBV7-2	TRBJ1-1	TGTGCCAGCAGCTTATTGGGGCGTGAGCCTGAAGCTTTCTTT	CASSLLGREPEAFF
few	-	TRBV15	TRBJ2-3	TGTGCCACCAGCATCTCGGCGGATACGCAGTATTTT	CATSISADTQYF
-	TRBD1	TRBV2	TRBJ1-6	TGTGCCAGCAGAATAAGAACCGGGACAGATAATTCACCCCTCCACTTT	CASRIRTGTDNSPLHF
-	TRBD1	TRBV19	TRBJ1-5	TGTGCCAGTAGTATAAGACAGGGAGGTCAGCCCCAGCATTTT	CASSIRQGGQPQHF
few	-	TRBV6-6	TRBJ1-5	TGTGCCAGCACCTACGCGGGGAATCAGCCCCAGCATTTT	CASTYAGNQPQHF
-	-	TRBV11-2	TRBJ1-1	TGTGCCAGCAGCTCACGACGGAGCACTGAAGCTTTCTTT	CASSSRRSTEAFF
-	TRBD1	TRBV6-5	TRBJ2-1	TGTGCCAGCAGTAACAGGGGGCGCAGGGATGAGCAGTTCTTC	CASSNRGRRDEQFF
few	-	TRBV30	TRBJ1-1	TGTGCCTGGAGTGTTGACACTGAAGCTTTCTTT	CAWSVDTEAFF
-	TRBD1	TRBV15	TRBJ1-1	TGTGCCACCAGCAGGCTGGACAGGGGATGGAACACTGAAGCTTTCTTT	CATSRLDRGWNTEAFF
-	-	TRBV30	TRBJ2-6	TGTGTTTCTTCTGGGGCCAACGTCCTGACTTTC	CVSSGANVLTF
-	-	TRBV29-1	TRBJ1-2	TGCAGCGTTGAAGCTTTAGGGGGCTATGGCTACACCTTC	CSVEALGGYGYTF
few	TRBD2	TRBV7-3	TRBJ2-1	TGTGCCAGCAGCTTAACCGGGACTAGCGGGTACCGAAGCTACAATGAGCAGTTCTTC	CASSLTGTSGYRSYNEQFF
-	-	TRBV15	TRBJ2-7	TGTGCCACCAGCAGAGATGACAGAGAGCAGTACTTC	CATSRDDREQYF
-	TRBD1	TRBV27	TRBJ2-3	TGTGCCAGCAGTTTCAACCGACAGGGGCGAGGCACAGATACGCAGTATTTT	CASSFNRQGRGTDTQYF
-	-	TRBV18	TRBJ1-3	TGTGCCAGCTCAGGACGGACAGGAAACACCATATATTTT	CASSGRTGNTIYF
-	TRBD1	TRBV23-1	TRBJ2-7	TGCGCCAGTCCAGGCGGGACAGGGGTCGACGAGCAGTACTTC	CASPGGTGVDEQYF
-	TRBD2	TRBV5-4	TRBJ2-1	TGTGCCAGCAGGTCACTAGCGGGGGGAAGGGACTACAATGAGCAGTTCTTC	CASRSLAGGRDYNEQFF
-	-	TRBV25-1	TRBJ2-7	TGTGCCAGCAGGTGGGGTCCTCGGGAGCAGTACTTC	CASRWGPREQYF
-	-	TRBV2	TRBJ1-6	TGTGCCAGCAGTGCGATCATGAATTCACCCCTCCACTTT	CASSAIMNSPLHF
-	-	TRBV29-1	TRBJ1-1	TGCAGCGTTGATGGTCCACAGGGCACATGGGAAGCTTTCTTT	CSVDGPQGTWEAFF